The 9 T cell receptor beta chains presented below share a single source sample, sequenced in a study of blood T cell repertoires in COVID-19. TCRdb's table, derived via immunoSEQ multiplex PCR, lists solely in-frame clones and lacks some. The sample lists approximately 99,000 clones, 84% occurring once. Sequencing was carried out using peripheral blood. The source of these receptors is a man between 65 and 85 years old with active or convalescent COVID-19.

CDR3 region: CASSAPGQNYGYTF. DNA for the CDR3: TGTGCCAGCAGCGCCCCGGGACAGAACTATGGCTACACCTTC. The genes are TRBV5-4 and TRBJ1-2; 7 bases fit TRBD1. The CDR3 loop spans 14 amino acids. V shed 4 bases and J 2 bases; nucleotides not matched to a gene: 5. Germline V gene data show CDR1 as SGHNT and CDR2 as YYREEE (reference sequence).

This chain links TRBV9 with TRBJ2-1, with D maybe TRBD1 (6 bases). The CDR3 is 14 amino acids. V gave up 4 bases and J gave up 5 bases, with 13 bases separating them. Per germline, CDR1 SGDLS and CDR2 YYNGEE. This CDR3 is CASSPRTVNNEQFF. The CDR3 DNA is TGTGCCAGCAGCCCTCGGACAGTAAACAATGAGCAGTTCTTC.

The chain links TRBV5-1 to TRBJ2-7, with 7 bases matching TRBD1. Germline V gene lookup returns CDR1 SGHRS and CDR2 YFSETQ. With 0 bases clipped from V and 3 bases from J, the junction kept 6 bases outside the gene matches. The CDR3 runs to 15 residues. CDR3 protein: CASSLEGQKYYEQYF. The CDR3 DNA is TGCGCCAGCAGCTTGGAGGGACAGAAATACTACGAGCAGTACTTC. The whole variable domain, remainder taken from reference TRBV5-1 and TRBJ2-7, is KAGVTQTPRYLIKTRGQQVTLSCSPISGHRSVSWYQQTPGQGLQFLFEYFSETQRNKGNFPGRFSGRQFSNSRSEMNVSTLELGDSALYLCASSLEGQKYYEQYFGPGTRLTVT.

This clone was recorded once. The chain is built from TRBV3-1 (or the pseudogene TRBV3-2) and TRBJ2-2; D is perhaps TRBD1 (5 bases). V was shortened by 0 bases and J by 1 base, with 12 bases between the two germline ends. CDR1 and CDR2 from the germline V gene are LGHDT and YNNKEL (reference sequence). The CDR3 spans 17 residues. The CDR3 region has the DNA TGTGCCAGCAGCCAAGATTTAGGGGTGATGAACACCGGGGAGCTGTTTTTT. This codes for CASSQDLGVMNTGELFF.

This sequence joins TRBV3-1 (or the pseudogene TRBV3-2) and TRBJ1-4; perhaps TRBD1 as D (5 bases). This CDR3 has 13 amino acids. Trimming stripped 1 base from V and 8 bases from J, with 8 bases between. Germline assignment: CDR1 LGHDT and CDR2 YNNKEL (reference sequence). The CDR3 loop reads CASSQAGLEKLFF. DNA of the CDR3: TGTGCCAGCAGCCAAGCAGGGTTAGAAAAACTGTTTTTT.

Details on this clone: A read error may account for a junction end that differs from germline. For the CDR3, the DNA is TGTGCTAGCAGCTTAGTGGGGGGGCCGGCAGATACGCAGTATTTT. Its translation is CASSLVGGPADTQYF. The chain recombines TRBV7-7 with TRBJ2-3, with D possibly TRBD2 on 7 matching bases. Germline CDR1 is SSHAT and CDR2 is FNYEAQ (reference sequence). The CDR3 length is 15 residues.

This chain joins TRBV5-1 and TRBJ2-5, with TRBD1 matching 7 bases. Germline CDR1 SGHRS, CDR2 YFSETQ. V trimming: 0 bases; J trimming: 4 bases; junction bases outside the gene matches: 15. The CDR3 has 18 residues. This CDR3 is CASSLGGRGYEEGETQYF. CDR3 bases: TGCGCCAGCAGCTTGGGAGGCAGGGGGTATGAAGAAGGAGAGACCCAGTACTTC.

The chain recombines TRBV2 with TRBJ2-3, with 9 bases lining up with TRBD2. The germline V gene has CDR1 SNHLY and CDR2 FYNNEI. The CDR3 length is 15 residues. V trimming: 6 bases; J trimming: 2 bases; junction bases outside the gene matches: 6. The CDR3 protein is CASRTAGGITDTQYF. The CDR3 DNA reads TGTGCCAGCAGGACAGCGGGGGGCATCACAGATACGCAGTATTTT.

V gene TRBV28 combines with J gene TRBJ1-5, with TRBD1 matching 7 bases. Germline trimming cut 5 bases from V and 6 bases from J; bases unmatched to any gene: 7. The germline V gene encodes CDR1 MDHEN and CDR2 SYDVKM. This CDR3 has 14 amino acids. CDR3 loop: CASSPHRGAQPQHF. In DNA form, the CDR3 reads TGTGCCAGCAGTCCACACAGGGGCGCTCAGCCCCAGCATTTT.